Shown below are 5 T cell receptor beta chains from a single sample sequenced in a study of identifying expanded T cells in peripheral blood. Profiling relied on immunoSEQ multiplex PCR, and the TCRdb table lists in-frame clones only, not all of them. The sample consists of roughly 78,000 clones, almost 90% of them appearing once. What was sequenced was blood. The source of these receptors is a person aged 18 to 70 in good health.

The gene calls are TRBV5-5 and TRBJ1-2; TRBD1 is a possible D gene (5 bases). CDR1 and CDR2 (germline): SGHKS, YYEKEE (reference sequence). V gave up 3 bases and J gave up 2 bases, with 8 bases separating them. The CDR3 is 13 residues long. CDR3 bases: TGTGCCAGCAGCTCGGGGGTCAACTATGGCTACACCTTC. Translating it yields CASSSGVNYGYTF.

The chain uses TRBV5-1 and TRBJ2-3, with 11 bases lining up with TRBD2. J gave up 4 bases and V 0 bases, and 7 bases lay outside the gene matches. The CDR3 has 17 residues. The germline V gene has CDR1 SGHRS and CDR2 YFSETQ. The CDR3 bases are TGCGCCAGCAGCTTGGCAGTAGCGGGAGGGCCGGCAGATACGCAGTATTTT. Translated: CASSLAVAGGPADTQYF.

About this clone: Other DNA sequences in this specimen translate into the identical CDR3. J is TRBJ2-2 and V is TRBV5-1; the match to TRBD1 covers 8 bases. V lost 6 bases and J lost 3; bases outside the gene matches: 7. Germline V lookup: CDR1 SGHRS, CDR2 YFSETQ. CDR3 size: 15 residues. The CDR3 is CASTSRGQDTGELFF. DNA of the CDR3: TGCGCCAGCACCTCCAGGGGGCAGGACACCGGGGAGCTGTTTTTT. Looking up the rest from reference TRBV5-1 and TRBJ2-2 gives the full variable domain: KAGVTQTPRYLIKTRGQQVTLSCSPISGHRSVSWYQQTPGQGLQFLFEYFSETQRNKGNFPGRFSGRQFSNSRSEMNVSTLELGDSALYLCASTSRGQDTGELFFGEGSRLTVL.

This chain joins TRBV12-1 and TRBJ2-3; TRBD1, the table's D call, was not compared with the DNA. TRBV12-1 is a recognized pseudogene. This CDR3 has 17 amino acids. The CDR3 reads CASSGTVTPRGTDTQYF. The CDR3 nucleotides are TGTGCCAGCAGCGGGACAGTAACCCCCCGCGGCACAGATACGCAGTATTTT.

The V gene is TRBV27, the J gene TRBJ2-3; unclear D gene. The V end lost 6 bases, the J end lost 1 base, and 8 bases lay between the germline ends. Per the germline V gene, CDR1 is MNHEY and CDR2 is SMNVEV (reference sequence). This CDR3 spans 13 amino acids. This CDR3 is CASSETRTDTQYF. The CDR3 DNA reads as TGTGCCAGCAGCGAGACCCGCACAGATACGCAGTATTTT.